This T cell receptor beta chain was observed in a study of cytomegalovirus exposure and HLA in healthy donors. The CDR3 is 14 residues long. CDR1 and CDR2 from the germline V gene are LNHNV and YYDKDF (reference sequence). Trimming removed 0 bases from V and 5 bases from J, with 8 bases in between. PCR was performed using 60 Vbeta and 13 Jbeta primers. Profiled with immunoSEQ multiplex PCR; TCRdb holds only in-frame clones, not every one. The table includes about 170,000 clones, 65% to 90% detected once. The chain is built from TRBV15 and TRBJ2-4; perhaps TRBD2 as D (5 bases). The sequenced sample consisted of PBMCs. The origin of this receptor is a male donor in good health and CMV-seronegative. The CDR3 sequence is CATSRDQRENIQYF. The CDR3 nucleotides read TGTGCCACCAGCAGAGATCAGAGGGAAAACATTCAGTACTTC.